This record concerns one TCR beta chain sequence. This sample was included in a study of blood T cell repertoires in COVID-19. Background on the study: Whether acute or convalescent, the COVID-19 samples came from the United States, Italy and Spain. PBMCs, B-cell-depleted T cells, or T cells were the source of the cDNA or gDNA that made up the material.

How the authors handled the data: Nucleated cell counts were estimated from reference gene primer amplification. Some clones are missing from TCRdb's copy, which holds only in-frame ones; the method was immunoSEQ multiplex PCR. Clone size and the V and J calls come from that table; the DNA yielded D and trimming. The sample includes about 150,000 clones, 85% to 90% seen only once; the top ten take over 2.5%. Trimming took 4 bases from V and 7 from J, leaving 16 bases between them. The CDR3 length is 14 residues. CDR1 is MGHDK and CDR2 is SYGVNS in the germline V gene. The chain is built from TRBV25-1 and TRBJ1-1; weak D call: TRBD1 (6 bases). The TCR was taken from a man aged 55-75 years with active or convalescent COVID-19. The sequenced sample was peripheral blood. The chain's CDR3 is CASSGDIPRDEAFF. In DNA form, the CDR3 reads TGTGCCAGCAGTGGGGACATACCGAGGGATGAAGCTTTCTTT.